This T cell receptor beta chain was documented in a study of T cell changes during pregnancy in multiple sclerosis. Germline V gene lookup returns CDR1 SEHNR and CDR2 FQNEAQ (reference sequence). The CDR3 has 11 amino acids. Unmatched junction bases numbered 0, after V lost 3 bases and J lost 13 bases. Sequencing was performed with immunoSEQ multiplex PCR; in TCRdb, only in-frame clones are kept and a portion is missing. The sample has fewer than 85,000 clones; 80% to 95% are singletons. V and J are TRBV7-9 and TRBJ1-4; 9 bases are a match to TRBD1. The clonotype was recovered from a female donor with multiple sclerosis, enrolled in a pregnancy study. The source material was peripheral blood, sampled in the second trimester of pregnancy. Here the CDR3 reads CASSLGQGLFF. CDR3 coding DNA: TGTGCCAGCAGCTTGGGACAGGGACTGTTTTTT.